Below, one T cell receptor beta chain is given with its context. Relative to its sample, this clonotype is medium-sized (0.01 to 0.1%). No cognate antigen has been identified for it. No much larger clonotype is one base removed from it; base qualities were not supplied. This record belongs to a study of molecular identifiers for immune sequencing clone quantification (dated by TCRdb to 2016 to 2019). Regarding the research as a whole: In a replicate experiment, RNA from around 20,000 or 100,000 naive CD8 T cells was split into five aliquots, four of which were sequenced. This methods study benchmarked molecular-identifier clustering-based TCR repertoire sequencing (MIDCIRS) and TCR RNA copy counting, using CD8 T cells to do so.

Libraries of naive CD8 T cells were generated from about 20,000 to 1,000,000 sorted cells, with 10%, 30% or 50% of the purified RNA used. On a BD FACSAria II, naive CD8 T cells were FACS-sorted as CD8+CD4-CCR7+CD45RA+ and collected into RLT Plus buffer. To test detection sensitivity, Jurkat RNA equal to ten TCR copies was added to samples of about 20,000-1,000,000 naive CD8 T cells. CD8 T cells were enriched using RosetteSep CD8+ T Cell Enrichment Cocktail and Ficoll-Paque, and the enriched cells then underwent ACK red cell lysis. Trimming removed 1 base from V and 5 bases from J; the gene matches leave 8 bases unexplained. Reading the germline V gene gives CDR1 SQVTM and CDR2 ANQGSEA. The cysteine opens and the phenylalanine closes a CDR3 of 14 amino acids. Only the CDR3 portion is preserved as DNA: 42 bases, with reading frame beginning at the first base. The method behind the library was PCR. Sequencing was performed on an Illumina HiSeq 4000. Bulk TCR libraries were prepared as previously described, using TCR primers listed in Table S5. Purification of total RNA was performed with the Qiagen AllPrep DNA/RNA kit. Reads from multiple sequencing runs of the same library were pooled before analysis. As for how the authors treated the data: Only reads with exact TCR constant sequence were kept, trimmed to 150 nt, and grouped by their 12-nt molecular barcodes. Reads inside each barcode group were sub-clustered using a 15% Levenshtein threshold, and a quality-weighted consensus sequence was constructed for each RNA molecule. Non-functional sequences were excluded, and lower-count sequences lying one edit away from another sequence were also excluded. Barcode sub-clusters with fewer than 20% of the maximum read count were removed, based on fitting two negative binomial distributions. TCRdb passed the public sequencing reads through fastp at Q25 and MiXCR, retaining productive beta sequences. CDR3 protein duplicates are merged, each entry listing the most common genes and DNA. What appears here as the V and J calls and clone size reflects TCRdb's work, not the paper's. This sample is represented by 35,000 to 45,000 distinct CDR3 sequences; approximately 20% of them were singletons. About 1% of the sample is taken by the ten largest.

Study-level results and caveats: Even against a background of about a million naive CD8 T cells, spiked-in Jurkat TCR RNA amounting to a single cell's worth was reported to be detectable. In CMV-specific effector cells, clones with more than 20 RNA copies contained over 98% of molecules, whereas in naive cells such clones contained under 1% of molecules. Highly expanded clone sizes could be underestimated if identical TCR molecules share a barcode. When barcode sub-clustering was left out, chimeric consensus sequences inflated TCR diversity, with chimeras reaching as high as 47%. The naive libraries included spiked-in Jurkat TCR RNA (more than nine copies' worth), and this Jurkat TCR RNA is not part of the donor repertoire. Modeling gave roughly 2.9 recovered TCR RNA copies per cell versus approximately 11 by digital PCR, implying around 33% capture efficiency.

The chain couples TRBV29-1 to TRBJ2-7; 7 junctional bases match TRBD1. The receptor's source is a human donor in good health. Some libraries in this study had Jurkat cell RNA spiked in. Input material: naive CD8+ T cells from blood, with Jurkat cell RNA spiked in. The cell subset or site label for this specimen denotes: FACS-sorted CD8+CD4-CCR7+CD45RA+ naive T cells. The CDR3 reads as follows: CSVEVEGAGNEQYF. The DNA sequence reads TGCAGCGTTGAAGTTGAGGGGGCCGGGAACGAGCAGTACTTC.